This T cell receptor (beta chain) was captured in a study of blood T cell repertoires in COVID-19. Using immunoSEQ multiplex PCR, the repertoire was profiled, and TCRdb retains in-frame clones only, with some absent. Found here are more than 100,000 clones, nearly 90% of them singletons; the top ten hold about 4%. This CDR3 comprises 15 residues. From germline, CDR1 is ENHRY and CDR2 SYGVKD. V lost 4 bases to trimming and J lost 5 bases, with 14 bases between them. The sequence derives from an older woman with COVID-19, enrolled during active disease. The material sequenced was peripheral blood. The rearrangement uses TRBV10-3 and TRBJ2-2, with D hard to call. The CDR3 spells CAISGAGVKTGELFF. The CDR3 DNA follows: TGTGCCATCAGTGGGGCAGGCGTTAAAACCGGGGAGCTGTTTTTT.